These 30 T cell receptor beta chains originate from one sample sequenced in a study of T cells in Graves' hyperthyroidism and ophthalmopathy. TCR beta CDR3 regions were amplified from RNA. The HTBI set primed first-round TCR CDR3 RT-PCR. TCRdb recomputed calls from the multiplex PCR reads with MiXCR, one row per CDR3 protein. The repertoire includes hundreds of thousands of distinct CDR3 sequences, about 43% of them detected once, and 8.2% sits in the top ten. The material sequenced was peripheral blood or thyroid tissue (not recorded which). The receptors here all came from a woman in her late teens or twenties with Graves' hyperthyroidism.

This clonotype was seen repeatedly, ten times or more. The CDR3 sequence is CSGLGAGEDTEAFF. The CDR3 DNA reads TGCAGCGGGCTAGGGGCAGGGGAGGACACTGAAGCTTTCTTT. The chain links TRBV29-1 to TRBJ1-1; D is possibly TRBD1 (6 bases). In germline, CDR1 is SQVTM, CDR2 ANQGSEA. The CDR3 sequence is 14 residues long. The germline V and J ends were trimmed by 7 bases and 3 bases, with 18 bases remaining between them.

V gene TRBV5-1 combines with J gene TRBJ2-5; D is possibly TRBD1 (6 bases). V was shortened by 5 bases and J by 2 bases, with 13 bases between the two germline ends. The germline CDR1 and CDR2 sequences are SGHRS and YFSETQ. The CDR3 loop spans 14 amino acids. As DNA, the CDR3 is TGCGCCAGCAGGCCCGGGACACCTCAAGAGACCCAGTACTTC. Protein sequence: CASRPGTPQETQYF.

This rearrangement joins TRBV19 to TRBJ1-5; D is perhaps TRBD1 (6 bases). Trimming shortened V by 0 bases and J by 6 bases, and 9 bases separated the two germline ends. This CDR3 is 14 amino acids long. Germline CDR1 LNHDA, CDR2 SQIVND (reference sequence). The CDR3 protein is CASSIEWGLQPQHF. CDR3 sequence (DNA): TGTGCCAGTAGTATAGAGTGGGGGCTTCAGCCCCAGCATTTT.

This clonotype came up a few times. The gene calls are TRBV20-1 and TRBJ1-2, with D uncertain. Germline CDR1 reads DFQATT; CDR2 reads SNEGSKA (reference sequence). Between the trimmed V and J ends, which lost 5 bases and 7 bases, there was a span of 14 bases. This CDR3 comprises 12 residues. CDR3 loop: CSALDSMGGYTF. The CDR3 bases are TGCAGTGCTCTCGATTCTATGGGTGGCTACACCTTC.

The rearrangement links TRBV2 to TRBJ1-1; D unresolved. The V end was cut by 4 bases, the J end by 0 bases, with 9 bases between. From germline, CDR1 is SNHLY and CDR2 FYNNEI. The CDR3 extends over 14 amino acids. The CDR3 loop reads CASSANGMNTEAFF. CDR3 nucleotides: TGTGCCAGCAGTGCCAACGGTATGAACACTGAAGCTTTCTTT.

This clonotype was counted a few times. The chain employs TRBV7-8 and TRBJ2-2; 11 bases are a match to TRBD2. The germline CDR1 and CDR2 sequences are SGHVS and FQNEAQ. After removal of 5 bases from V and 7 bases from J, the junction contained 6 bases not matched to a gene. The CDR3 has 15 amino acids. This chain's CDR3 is CASSRTSGSFGELFF. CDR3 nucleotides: TGTGCCAGCAGCCGCACTAGCGGGAGCTTCGGGGAGCTGTTTTTT.

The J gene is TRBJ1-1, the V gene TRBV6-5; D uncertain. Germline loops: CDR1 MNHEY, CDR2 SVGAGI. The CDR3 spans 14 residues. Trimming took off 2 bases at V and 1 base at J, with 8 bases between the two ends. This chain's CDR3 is CASSYQPRNTEAFF. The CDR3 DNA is TGTGCCAGCAGTTACCAACCTAGGAACACTGAAGCTTTCTTT.

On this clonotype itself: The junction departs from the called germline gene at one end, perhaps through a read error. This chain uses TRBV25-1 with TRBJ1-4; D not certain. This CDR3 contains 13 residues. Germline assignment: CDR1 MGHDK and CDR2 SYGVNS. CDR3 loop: CACSAPVQLELFF. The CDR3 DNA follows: TGTGCCTGCAGTGCTCCCGTTCAACTAGAACTGTTTTTT.

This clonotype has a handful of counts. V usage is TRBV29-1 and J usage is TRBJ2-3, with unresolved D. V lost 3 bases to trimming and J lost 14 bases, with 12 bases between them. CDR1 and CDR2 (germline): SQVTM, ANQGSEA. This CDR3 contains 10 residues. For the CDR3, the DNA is TGCAGCGTTGACGAGTCCCGGCCGTATTTT. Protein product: CSVDESRPYF.

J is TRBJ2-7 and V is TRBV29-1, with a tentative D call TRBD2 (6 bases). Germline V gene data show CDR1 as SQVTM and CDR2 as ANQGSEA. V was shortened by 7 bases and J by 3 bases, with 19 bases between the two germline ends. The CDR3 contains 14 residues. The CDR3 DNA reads TGCAGCGGCGAGCGGGCTCGGTCATTCTACGAGCAGTACTTC. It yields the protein CSGERARSFYEQYF.

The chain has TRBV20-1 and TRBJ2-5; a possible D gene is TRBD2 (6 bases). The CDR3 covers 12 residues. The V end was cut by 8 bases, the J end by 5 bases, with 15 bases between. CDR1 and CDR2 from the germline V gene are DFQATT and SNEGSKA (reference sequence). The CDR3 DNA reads TGCAGTCCCCGACTAGGGGAGGAGACCCAGTACTTC. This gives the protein CSPRLGEETQYF.

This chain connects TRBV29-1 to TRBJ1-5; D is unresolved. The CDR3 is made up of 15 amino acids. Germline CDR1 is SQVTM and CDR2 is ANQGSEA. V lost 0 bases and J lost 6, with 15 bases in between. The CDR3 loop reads CSVEDSVGMGQPQHF. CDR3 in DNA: TGCAGCGTTGAAGATTCAGTAGGAATGGGTCAGCCCCAGCATTTT.

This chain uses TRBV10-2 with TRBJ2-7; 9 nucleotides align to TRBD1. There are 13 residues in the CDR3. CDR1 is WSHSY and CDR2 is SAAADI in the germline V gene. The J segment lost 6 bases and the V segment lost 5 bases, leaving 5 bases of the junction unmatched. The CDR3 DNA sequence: TGCGCCAGCAGTCGGGACAGGGTCTTCGAGCAGTACTTC. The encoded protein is CASSRDRVFEQYF.

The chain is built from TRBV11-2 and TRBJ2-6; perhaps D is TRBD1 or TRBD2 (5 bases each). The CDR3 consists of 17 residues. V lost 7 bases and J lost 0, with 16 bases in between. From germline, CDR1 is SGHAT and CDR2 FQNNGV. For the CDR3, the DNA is TGTGCCAGCAACGGCAGGGTAGCGCACTCTGGGGCCAACGTCCTGACTTTC. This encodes CASNGRVAHSGANVLTF.

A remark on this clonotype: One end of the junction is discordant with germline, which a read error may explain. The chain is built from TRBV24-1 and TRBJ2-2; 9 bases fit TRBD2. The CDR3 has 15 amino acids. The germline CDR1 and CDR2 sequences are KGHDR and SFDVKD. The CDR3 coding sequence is TGTGCCAACAGTCCTGGGGCGGGAGGGACCGGGGAGCTGTTTTTT. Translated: CANSPGAGGTGELFF.

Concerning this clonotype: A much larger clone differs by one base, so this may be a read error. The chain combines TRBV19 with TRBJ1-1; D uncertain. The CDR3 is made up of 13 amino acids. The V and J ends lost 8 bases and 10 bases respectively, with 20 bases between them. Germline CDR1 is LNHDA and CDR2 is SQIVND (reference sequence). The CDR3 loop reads CASGLGAADLAFF. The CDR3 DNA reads TGTGCCAGTGGTCTGGGCGCGGCGGACTTAGCTTTCTTT.

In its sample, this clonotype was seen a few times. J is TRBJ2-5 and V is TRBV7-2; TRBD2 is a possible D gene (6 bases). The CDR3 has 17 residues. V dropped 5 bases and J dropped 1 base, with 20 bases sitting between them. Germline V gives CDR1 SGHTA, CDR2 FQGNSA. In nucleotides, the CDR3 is TGTGCCAGCAGCCTATGGCATCGGGTGGGAGGCCAAGAGACCCAGTACTTC. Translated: CASSLWHRVGGQETQYF.

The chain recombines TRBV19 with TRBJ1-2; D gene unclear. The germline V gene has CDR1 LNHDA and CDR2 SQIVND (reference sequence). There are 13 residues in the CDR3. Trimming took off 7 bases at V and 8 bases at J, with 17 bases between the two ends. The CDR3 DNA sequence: TGTGCCAGTATGGACCCGCTCGGACTAGGCTACACCTTC. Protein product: CASMDPLGLGYTF.

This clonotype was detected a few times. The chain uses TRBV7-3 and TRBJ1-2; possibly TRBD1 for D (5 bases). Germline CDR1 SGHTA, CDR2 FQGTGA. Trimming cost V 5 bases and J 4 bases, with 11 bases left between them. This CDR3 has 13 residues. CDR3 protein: CASSQGELYGYTF. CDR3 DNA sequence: TGTGCCAGCAGCCAAGGGGAACTCTATGGCTACACCTTC.

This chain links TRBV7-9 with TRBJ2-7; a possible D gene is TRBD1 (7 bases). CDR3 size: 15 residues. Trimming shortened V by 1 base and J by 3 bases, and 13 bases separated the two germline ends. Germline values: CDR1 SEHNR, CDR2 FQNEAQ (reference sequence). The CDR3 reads CASSLDAGGYYEQYF. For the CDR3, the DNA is TGTGCCAGCAGCTTAGACGCAGGGGGGTACTACGAGCAGTACTTC.

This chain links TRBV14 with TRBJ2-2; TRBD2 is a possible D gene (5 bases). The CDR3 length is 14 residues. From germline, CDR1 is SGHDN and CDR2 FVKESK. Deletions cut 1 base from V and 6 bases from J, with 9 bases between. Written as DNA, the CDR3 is TGTGCCAGCAGCCAAGTACTAGTGGCCGGGGAGCTGTTTTTT. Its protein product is CASSQVLVAGELFF.

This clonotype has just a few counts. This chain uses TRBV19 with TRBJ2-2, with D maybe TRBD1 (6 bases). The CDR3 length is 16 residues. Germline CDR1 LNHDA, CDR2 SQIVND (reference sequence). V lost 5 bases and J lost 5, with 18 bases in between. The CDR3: CASSPRGFIGTGELFF. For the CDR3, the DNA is TGTGCCAGTAGTCCCAGGGGTTTTATTGGGACCGGGGAGCTGTTTTTT.

The CDR3, as DNA: TGTGCCAGCAGTTTACGTCTAAGCAATCAGCCCCAGCATTTT. This encodes CASSLRLSNQPQHF. The rearrangement uses TRBV12-3 or TRBV12-4 and TRBJ1-5; D call uncertain. Trimming pared 2 bases from V and 1 base from J, leaving 6 bases between. CDR3 length: 14 residues.

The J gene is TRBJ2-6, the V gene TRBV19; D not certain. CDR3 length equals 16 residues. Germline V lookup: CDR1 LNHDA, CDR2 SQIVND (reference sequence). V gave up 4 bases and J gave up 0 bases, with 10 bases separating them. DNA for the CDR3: TGTGCCAGTAGTACAAGGTCGTCCTCTGGGGCCAACGTCCTGACTTTC. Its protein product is CASSTRSSSGANVLTF.

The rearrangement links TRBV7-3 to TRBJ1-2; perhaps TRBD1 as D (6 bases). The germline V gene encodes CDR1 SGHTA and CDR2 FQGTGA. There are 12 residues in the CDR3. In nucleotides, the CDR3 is TGTGCTAGGTGGGGGCCCAACTATGGCTACACCTTC. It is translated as CARWGPNYGYTF. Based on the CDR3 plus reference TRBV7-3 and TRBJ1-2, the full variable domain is GAGVSQTPSNKVTEKGKYVELRCDPISGHTALYWYRQSLGQGPEFLIYFQGTGAADDSGLPNDRFFAVRPEGSVSTLKIQRTERGDSAVYLCARWGPNYGYTFGSGTRLTVV.

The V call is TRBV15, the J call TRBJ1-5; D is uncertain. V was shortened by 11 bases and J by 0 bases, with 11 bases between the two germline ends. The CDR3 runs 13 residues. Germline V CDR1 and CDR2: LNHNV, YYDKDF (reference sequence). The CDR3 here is CAPPANSNQPQHF. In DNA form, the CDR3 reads TGTGCCCCGCCTGCCAATAGCAATCAGCCCCAGCATTTT.

DNA for the CDR3: TGTGCCAGCAGGGCAGGACGGAGGTTGGATGGCACCATATATTTT. Residues: CASRAGRRLDGTIYF. The chain uses TRBV12-3 or TRBV12-4 and TRBJ1-3; D unclear. The V and J ends lost 6 bases and 9 bases respectively, with 21 bases between them. This CDR3 has 15 amino acids.

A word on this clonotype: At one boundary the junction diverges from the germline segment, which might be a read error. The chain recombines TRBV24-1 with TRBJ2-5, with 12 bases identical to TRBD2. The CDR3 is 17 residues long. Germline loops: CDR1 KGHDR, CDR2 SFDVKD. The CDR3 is CATRDPRLAGVGETQYF. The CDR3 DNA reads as TGTGCCACCCGTGACCCCCGACTAGCGGGAGTTGGGGAGACCCAGTACTTC.

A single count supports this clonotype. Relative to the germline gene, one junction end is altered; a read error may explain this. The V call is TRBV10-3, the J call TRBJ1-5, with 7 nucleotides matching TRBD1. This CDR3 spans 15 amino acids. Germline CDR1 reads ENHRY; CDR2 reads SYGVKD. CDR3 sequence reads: CASSYLQGQGQPQHF. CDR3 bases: TGTGCCAGCAGTTACCTACAGGGGCAGGGGCAGCCCCAGCATTTT.

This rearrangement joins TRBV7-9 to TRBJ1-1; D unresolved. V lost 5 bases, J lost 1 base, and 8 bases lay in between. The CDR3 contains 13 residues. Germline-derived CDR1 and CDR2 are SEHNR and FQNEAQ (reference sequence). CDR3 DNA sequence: TGTGCCAGCAGCACCGGCAGGAACACTGAAGCTTTCTTT. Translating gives CASSTGRNTEAFF.